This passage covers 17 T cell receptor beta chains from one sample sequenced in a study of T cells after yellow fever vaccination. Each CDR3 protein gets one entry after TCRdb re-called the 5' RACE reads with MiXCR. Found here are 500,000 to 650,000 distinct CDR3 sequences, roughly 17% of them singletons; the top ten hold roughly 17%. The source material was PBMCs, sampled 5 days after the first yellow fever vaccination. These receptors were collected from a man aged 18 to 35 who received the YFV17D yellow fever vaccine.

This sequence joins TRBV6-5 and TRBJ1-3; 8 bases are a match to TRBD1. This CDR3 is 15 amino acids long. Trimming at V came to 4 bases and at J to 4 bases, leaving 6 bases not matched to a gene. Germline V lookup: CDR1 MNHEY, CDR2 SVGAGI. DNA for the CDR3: TGTGCCAGCAGTTTTCGACAGGGGTTAGGAAACACCATATATTTT. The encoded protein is CASSFRQGLGNTIYF.

CDR3 sequence: CSATTGATGELFF. CDR3 sequence (DNA): TGCAGTGCTACGACAGGGGCCACCGGGGAGCTGTTTTTT. The genes are TRBV20-1 and TRBJ2-2, with TRBD1 matching 8 bases. This CDR3 region has 13 residues. Germline V gives CDR1 DFQATT, CDR2 SNEGSKA (reference sequence). Losses at the gene ends were 4 bases for V and 4 bases for J; bases not matched to a gene: 2.

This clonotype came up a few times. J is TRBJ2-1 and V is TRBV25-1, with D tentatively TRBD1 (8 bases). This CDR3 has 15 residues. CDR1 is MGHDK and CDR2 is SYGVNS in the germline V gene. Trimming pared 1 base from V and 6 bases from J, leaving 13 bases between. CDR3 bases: TGTGCCAGCAGTGAATGGACAGGGAGGGGCAATGAGCAGTTCTTC. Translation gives CASSEWTGRGNEQFF.

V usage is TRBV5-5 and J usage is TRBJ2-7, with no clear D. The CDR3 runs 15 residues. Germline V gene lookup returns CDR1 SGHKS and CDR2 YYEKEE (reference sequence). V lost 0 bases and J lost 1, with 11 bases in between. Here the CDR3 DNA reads TGTGCCAGCAGCTTGGAGGGCATGGGTTCCTACGAGCAGTACGTC. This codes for CASSLEGMGSYEQYV.

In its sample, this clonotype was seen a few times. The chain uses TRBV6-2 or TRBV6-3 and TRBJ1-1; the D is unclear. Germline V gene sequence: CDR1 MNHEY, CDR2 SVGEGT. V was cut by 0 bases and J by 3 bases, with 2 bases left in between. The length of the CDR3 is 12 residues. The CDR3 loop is CASSYSDTEAFF. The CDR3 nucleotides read TGTGCCAGCAGTTACTCGGACACTGAAGCTTTCTTT.

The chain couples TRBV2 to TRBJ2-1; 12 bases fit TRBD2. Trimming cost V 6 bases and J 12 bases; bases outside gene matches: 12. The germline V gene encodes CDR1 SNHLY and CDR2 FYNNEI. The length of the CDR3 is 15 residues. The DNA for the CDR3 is TGTGCCAGCAGCCCGTCTAGCGGGGGGGCTGCGGGGCAGTTCTTC. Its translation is CASSPSSGGAAGQFF.

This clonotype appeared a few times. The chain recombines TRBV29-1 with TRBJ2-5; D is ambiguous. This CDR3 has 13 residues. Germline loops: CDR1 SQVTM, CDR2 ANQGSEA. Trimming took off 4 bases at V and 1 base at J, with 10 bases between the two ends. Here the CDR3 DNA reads TGCAGCGTTGTTGGGTGGGGCCAAGAGACCCAGTACTTC. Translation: CSVVGWGQETQYF.

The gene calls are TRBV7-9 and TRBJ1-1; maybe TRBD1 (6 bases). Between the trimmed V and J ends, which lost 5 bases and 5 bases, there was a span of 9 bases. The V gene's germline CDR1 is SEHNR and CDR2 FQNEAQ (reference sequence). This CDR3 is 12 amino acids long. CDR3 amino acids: CASSQQGTEAFF. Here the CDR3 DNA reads TGTGCCAGCAGCCAGCAGGGGACTGAAGCTTTCTTT.

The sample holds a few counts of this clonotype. The CDR3 loop is CASSHDRKTYNSPLHF. For the CDR3, the DNA is TGTGCCAGCAGTCACGACAGGAAGACCTATAATTCACCCCTCCACTTT. V usage is TRBV6-2 or TRBV6-3 and J usage is TRBJ1-6; perhaps TRBD1 as D (6 bases). Trimming took 5 bases from V and 2 from J, leaving 13 bases between them. There are 16 residues in the CDR3. Germline CDR1 reads MNHEY; CDR2 reads SVGEGT.

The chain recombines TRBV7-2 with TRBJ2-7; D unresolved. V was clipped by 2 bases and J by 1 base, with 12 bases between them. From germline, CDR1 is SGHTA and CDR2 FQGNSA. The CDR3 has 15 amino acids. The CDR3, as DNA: TGTGCCAGCAGCTTAAAAGGCCACGGTTCCTACGAGCAGTACTTC. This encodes CASSLKGHGSYEQYF.

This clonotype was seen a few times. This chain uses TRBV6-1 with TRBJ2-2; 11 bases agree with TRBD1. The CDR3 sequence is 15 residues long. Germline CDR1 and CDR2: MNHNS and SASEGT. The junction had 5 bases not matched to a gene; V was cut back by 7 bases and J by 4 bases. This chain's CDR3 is CASTRTGGLTGELFF. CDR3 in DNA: TGTGCCAGCACTCGGACAGGGGGCCTCACCGGGGAGCTGTTTTTT.

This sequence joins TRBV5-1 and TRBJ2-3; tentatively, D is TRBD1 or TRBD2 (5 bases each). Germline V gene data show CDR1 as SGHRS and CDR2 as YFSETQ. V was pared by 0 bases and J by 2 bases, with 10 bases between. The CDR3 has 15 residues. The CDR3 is CASSLVGVSTDTQYF. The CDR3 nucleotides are TGCGCCAGCAGCTTGGTGGGGGTTTCCACAGATACGCAGTATTTT.

CDR3 nucleotide sequence: TGTGCCAGCCGGGCCGGCGGGGGGAACTACGAGCAGTACGTC. Its protein product is CASRAGGGNYEQYV. This chain uses TRBV6-2 or TRBV6-3 with TRBJ2-7, with 8 bases fitting TRBD2. There are 14 residues in the CDR3. Germline CDR1 reads MNHEY; CDR2 reads SVGEGT. Germline trimming cut 8 bases from V and 3 bases from J; bases unmatched to any gene: 9.

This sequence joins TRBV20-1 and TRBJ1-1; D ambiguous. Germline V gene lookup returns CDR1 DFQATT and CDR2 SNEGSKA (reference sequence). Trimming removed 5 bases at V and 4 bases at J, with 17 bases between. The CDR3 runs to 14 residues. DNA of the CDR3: TGCAGTGCTGGCGAGGACGCGCGGGGCACTGAAGCTTTCTTT. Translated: CSAGEDARGTEAFF.

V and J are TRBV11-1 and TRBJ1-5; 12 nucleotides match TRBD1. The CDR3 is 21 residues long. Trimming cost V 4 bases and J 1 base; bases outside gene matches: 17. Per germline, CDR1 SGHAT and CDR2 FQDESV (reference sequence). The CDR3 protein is CASSSESGTGGMGWSNQPQHF. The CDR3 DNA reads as TGTGCCAGCAGCTCCGAATCCGGGACAGGGGGCATGGGCTGGAGCAATCAGCCCCAGCATTTT.

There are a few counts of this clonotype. The CDR3 DNA reads TGTGCCATCAGGGAGACTAGCGGGGGGAAAGAGACCCAGTACTTC. It is translated as CAIRETSGGKETQYF. The chain uses TRBV10-3 and TRBJ2-5, with 13 bases that match TRBD2. CDR1 and CDR2 (germline): ENHRY, SYGVKD. V was pared by 6 bases and J by 3 bases, with 4 bases of the junction left unmatched. This CDR3 spans 15 amino acids.

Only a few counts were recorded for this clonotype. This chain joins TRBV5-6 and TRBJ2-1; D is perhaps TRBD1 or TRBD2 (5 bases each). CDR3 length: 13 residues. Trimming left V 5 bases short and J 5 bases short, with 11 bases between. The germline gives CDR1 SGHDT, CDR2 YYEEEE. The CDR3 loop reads CASSLGVDNEQFF. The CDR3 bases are TGTGCCAGCAGTCTGGGGGTAGACAATGAGCAGTTCTTC.